The 11 T cell receptor beta chains in this list originate from one sample, sequenced in a study of blood T cell repertoires in COVID-19. Profiled with immunoSEQ multiplex PCR; TCRdb holds only in-frame clones, not every one. Here the sample spans over 300,000 clones, around 90% being singletons. Sequencing was performed on peripheral blood. The origin of the receptors is a man between 18 and 29 years old with active or convalescent COVID-19.

V and J are TRBV5-1 and TRBJ2-7; 9 bases fit TRBD1. Looked up from germline, CDR1 is SGHRS and CDR2 is YFSETQ. This CDR3 is 13 amino acids long. V lost 5 bases, J lost 7 bases, and 7 bases stayed unmatched. CDR3 nucleotide sequence: TGCGCCAGCAGACAGGGGGCCGGGAGGGAGCAGTACTTC. Translating it yields CASRQGAGREQYF.

The J gene is TRBJ2-7, the V gene TRBV27; possible D gene TRBD2, 6 bases. V was trimmed by 6 bases and J by 0 bases, leaving 15 bases between them. Germline V gene sequence: CDR1 MNHEY, CDR2 SMNVEV (reference sequence). This CDR3 is built from 15 residues. The CDR3 sequence: CASSRGTGVSYEQYF. The CDR3 DNA follows: TGTGCCAGCAGCCGGGGGACGGGGGTCTCCTACGAGCAGTACTTC.

This clone was seen a single time. The chain has TRBV27 and TRBJ1-5; D is unclear. The CDR3 spans 14 residues. CDR1 is MNHEY and CDR2 is SMNVEV in the germline V gene (reference sequence). Trimming stripped 1 base from V and 6 bases from J, with 10 bases between. CDR3 sequence: CASSLYPGFQPQHF. CDR3 nucleotide sequence: TGTGCCAGCAGTTTATACCCAGGTTTTCAGCCCCAGCATTTT.

This sequence joins TRBV19 and TRBJ2-3, with TRBD1 matching 7 bases. Trimming cost V 7 bases and J 1 base; bases outside gene matches: 8. Germline lookup yields CDR1 LNHDA and CDR2 SQIVND (reference sequence). The CDR3 covers 15 residues. CDR3 in DNA: TGTGCCAGTACCGGGACAGAACTCGGCACAGATACGCAGTATTTT. Protein: CASTGTELGTDTQYF.

This chain links TRBV12-3 or TRBV12-4 with TRBJ2-3; D not certain. Trimming removed 7 bases from V and 6 bases from J, with 8 bases in between. The CDR3 loop spans 11 amino acids. CDR3 nucleotides: TGTGCCAGCAAATACGGGGATACGCAGTATTTT. Residues: CASKYGDTQYF.

This sequence joins TRBV7-9 and TRBJ2-1; D is undetermined. V was clipped by 5 bases and J by 5 bases, with 10 bases between them. The CDR3 contains 13 residues. The germline V gene encodes CDR1 SEHNR and CDR2 FQNEAQ (reference sequence). In DNA form, the CDR3 reads TGTGCCAGCAGCCCTCCCCGGGACAATGAGCAGTTCTTC. Encoded protein: CASSPPRDNEQFF.

This chain connects TRBV6-5 to TRBJ1-2; 7 positions agree with TRBD1. Germline loops: CDR1 MNHEY, CDR2 SVGAGI. The length of the CDR3 is 15 residues. Trimming at V came to 2 bases and at J to 8 bases, leaving 11 bases not matched to a gene. The CDR3 nucleotides read TGTGCCAGCAGTTACGCAAGATTAACAGGGGACGGCTACACCTTC. Its translation is CASSYARLTGDGYTF.

The chain recombines TRBV6-5 with TRBJ1-6; possibly TRBD1 for D (5 bases). The CDR3 is 15 amino acids. Germline CDR1 and CDR2: MNHEY and SVGAGI. V was clipped by 0 bases and J by 11 bases, with 14 bases between them. CDR3 region: CASSYSMSGWPPLHF. DNA of the CDR3: TGTGCCAGCAGTTACTCGATGTCAGGGTGGCCACCCCTCCACTTT.

The V and J genes are TRBV5-1 and TRBJ2-5; D possibly corresponds to TRBD2 (6 bases). V was clipped by 4 bases and J by 0 bases, with 13 bases between them. The CDR3 runs to 15 residues. From germline, CDR1 is SGHRS and CDR2 YFSETQ. The CDR3 is CASSQLGTYQETQYF. The CDR3 nucleotides read TGCGCCAGCAGCCAACTCGGGACTTACCAAGAGACCCAGTACTTC.

This clone was seen just once. The chain joins TRBV7-2 to TRBJ2-5; D is ambiguous. The CDR3 has 15 residues. Trimming left V 1 base short and J 1 base short, with 10 bases between. Germline-derived CDR1 and CDR2 are SGHTA and FQGNSA. This chain's CDR3 is CASSLGVGGQETQYF. The CDR3 DNA reads as TGTGCCAGCAGCTTAGGGGTCGGCGGCCAAGAGACCCAGTACTTC.

The V gene is TRBV5-1, the J gene TRBJ2-3, with a possible D match to TRBD1 (5 bases). CDR1 is SGHRS and CDR2 is YFSETQ in the germline V gene. This CDR3 has 15 residues. Between the trimmed V and J ends, which lost 1 base and 6 bases, there was a span of 15 bases. The DNA of the CDR3 is TGCGCCAGCAGCTTGCAGACCCGCAGACAGGATACGCAGTATTTT. It specifies CASSLQTRRQDTQYF.